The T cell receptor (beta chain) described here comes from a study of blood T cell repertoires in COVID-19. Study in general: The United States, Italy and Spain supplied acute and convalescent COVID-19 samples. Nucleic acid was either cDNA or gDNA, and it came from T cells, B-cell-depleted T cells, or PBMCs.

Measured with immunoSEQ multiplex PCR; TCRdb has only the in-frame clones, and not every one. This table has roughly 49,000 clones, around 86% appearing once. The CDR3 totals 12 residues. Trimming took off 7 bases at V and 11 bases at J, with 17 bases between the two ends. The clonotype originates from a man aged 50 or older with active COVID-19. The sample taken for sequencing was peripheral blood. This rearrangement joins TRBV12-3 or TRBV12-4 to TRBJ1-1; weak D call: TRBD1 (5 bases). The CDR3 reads CASTQAGPGAFF. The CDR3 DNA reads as TGTGCCAGCACCCAGGCGGGGCCTGGGGCTTTCTTT.